Listed below are T cell receptor beta chains from one sample, sequenced in a study of blood T cell repertoires in COVID-19. Here immunoSEQ multiplex PCR was the method, and the copy in TCRdb shows in-frame clones only, minus some. The sample lists about 140,000 clones, approximately 86% seen once, with roughly 8.7% in the top ten. The specimen was peripheral blood. The receptors were gathered from a woman aged 55-69 years with acute or convalescent COVID-19. Both conserved end residues are part of each CDR3. The D gene is left open where the match is weak.

v_call: TRBV19
d_call: TRBD2
j_call: TRBJ2-3
cdr3_aa: CASSATGGPSDTQYF

v_call: TRBV19
d_call: .
j_call: TRBJ2-3
cdr3_aa: CASSPLQGDTQYF

v_call: TRBV19
d_call: TRBD2
j_call: TRBJ2-3
cdr3_aa: CASSPQRGASDTQYF

v_call: TRBV4-1
d_call: TRBD1
j_call: TRBJ2-7
cdr3_aa: CASSQEGRDSHILYEQYF

v_call: TRBV9
d_call: TRBD1
j_call: TRBJ2-3
cdr3_aa: CASSVKTGGPDTQYF

v_call: TRBV6-2/TRBV6-3
d_call: .
j_call: TRBJ1-3
cdr3_aa: CASSWAYAGNTIYF

v_call: TRBV5-1
d_call: .
j_call: TRBJ1-2
cdr3_aa: CASSEDYGYTF

v_call: TRBV21-1
d_call: .
j_call: TRBJ1-6
cdr3_aa: CASMAAGSNSPLHF

v_call: TRBV7-2
d_call: .
j_call: TRBJ1-2
cdr3_aa: CASSLDTHSYGYTF

v_call: TRBV25-1
d_call: .
j_call: TRBJ2-1
cdr3_aa: CATAEYNEQFF